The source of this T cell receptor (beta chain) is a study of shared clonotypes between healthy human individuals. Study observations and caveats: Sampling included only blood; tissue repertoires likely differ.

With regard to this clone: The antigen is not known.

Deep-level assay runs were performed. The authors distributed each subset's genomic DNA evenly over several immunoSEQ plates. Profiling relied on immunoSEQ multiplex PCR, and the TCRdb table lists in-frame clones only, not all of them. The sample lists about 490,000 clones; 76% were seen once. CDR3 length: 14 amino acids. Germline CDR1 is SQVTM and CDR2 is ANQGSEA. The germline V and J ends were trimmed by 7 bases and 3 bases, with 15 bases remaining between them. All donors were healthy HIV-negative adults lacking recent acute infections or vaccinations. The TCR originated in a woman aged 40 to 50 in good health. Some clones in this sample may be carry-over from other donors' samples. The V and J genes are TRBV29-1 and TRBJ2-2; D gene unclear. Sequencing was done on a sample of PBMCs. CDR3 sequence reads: CSGGGPRDTGELFF. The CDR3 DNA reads TGCAGCGGTGGTGGGCCTCGGGACACCGGGGAGCTGTTTTTT.